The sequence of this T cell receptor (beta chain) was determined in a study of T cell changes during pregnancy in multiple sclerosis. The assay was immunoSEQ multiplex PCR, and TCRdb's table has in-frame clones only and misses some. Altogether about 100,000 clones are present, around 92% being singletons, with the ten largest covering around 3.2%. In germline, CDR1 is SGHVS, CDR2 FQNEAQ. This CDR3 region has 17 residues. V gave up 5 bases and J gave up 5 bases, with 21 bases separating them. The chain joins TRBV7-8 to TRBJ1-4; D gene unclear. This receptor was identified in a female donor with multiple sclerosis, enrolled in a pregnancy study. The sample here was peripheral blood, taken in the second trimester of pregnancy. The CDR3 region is CASSQTRNPGTNEKLFF. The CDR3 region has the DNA TGTGCCAGCAGCCAAACGCGGAACCCGGGAACGAATGAAAAACTGTTTTTT.